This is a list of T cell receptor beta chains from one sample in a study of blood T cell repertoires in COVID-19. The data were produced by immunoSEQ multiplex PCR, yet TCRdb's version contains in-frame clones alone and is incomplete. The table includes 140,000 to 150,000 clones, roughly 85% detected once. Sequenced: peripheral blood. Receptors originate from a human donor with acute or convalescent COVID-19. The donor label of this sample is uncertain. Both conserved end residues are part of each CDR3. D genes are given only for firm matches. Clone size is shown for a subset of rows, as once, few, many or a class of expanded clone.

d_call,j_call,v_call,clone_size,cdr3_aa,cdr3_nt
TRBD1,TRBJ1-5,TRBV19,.,CASSILPGGTSNQPQHF,TGTGCCAGTAGTATCCTCCCAGGGGGGACAAGCAATCAGCCCCAGCATTTT
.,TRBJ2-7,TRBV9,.,CASSVGLGGAPYEQYF,TGTGCCAGCAGCGTAGGGTTAGGGGGGGCCCCTTACGAGCAGTACTTC
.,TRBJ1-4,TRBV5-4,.,CASSPGGAGSLKKLFF,TGTGCCAGCAGCCCGGGGGGGGCCGGCAGTTTGAAAAAACTGTTTTTT
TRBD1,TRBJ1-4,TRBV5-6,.,CASSWTGRRVEKLFF,TGTGCCAGCAGCTGGACAGGGCGGAGGGTTGAAAAACTGTTTTTT
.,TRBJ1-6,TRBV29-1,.,CSVSSGGRYNSPLHF,TGCAGCGTCTCTTCAGGAGGCCGTTATAATTCACCCCTCCACTTT
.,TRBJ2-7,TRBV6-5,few,CASSDSTYEQYF,TGTGCCAGCTCGGACAGTACCTACGAGCAGTACTTC
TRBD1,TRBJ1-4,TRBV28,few,CASSFLQGGNEKLFF,TGTGCCAGCAGTTTCCTACAGGGGGGGAATGAAAAACTGTTTTTT
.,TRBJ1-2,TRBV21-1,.,CASSKRSGEARDYGYTF,TGTGCCAGCAGCAAAAGGTCGGGGGAAGCGCGCGACTATGGCTACACCTTC
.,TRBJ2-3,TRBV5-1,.,CASSLEARPTDTQYF,TGCGCCAGCAGCTTGGAAGCGAGGCCCACAGATACGCAGTATTTT
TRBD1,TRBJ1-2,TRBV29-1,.,CSVEDRQGVYGYTF,TGCAGCGTTGAAGATCGCCAGGGGGTCTATGGCTACACCTTC
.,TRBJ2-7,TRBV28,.,CASSAPTYEQYF,TGTGCCAGCAGTGCTCCTACCTACGAGCAGTACTTC
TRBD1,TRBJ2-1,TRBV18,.,CASSKPGQGAYNEQFF,TGTGCCAGCTCAAAACCGGGACAGGGGGCCTACAATGAGCAGTTCTTC
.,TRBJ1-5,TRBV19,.,CASKDRGNQPQHF,TGTGCCAGTAAGGACAGAGGCAATCAGCCCCAGCATTTT
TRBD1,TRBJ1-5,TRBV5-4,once,CASSLGGQGLGNQPQHF,TGTGCCAGCAGCTTGGGGGGACAGGGGCTTGGCAATCAGCCCCAGCATTTT
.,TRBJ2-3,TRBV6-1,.,CASSEARAGRQYF,TGTGCCAGCAGTGAAGCTAGAGCCGGGAGGCAGTATTTT
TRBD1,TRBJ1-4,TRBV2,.,CASSKRTGGNEKLFF,TGTGCCAGCAGCAAAAGGACAGGGGGAAATGAAAAACTGTTTTTT
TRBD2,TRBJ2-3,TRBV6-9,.,CASSYTSGRARDTQYF,TGTGCCAGCAGCTACACTAGCGGGAGGGCCAGAGATACGCAGTATTTT
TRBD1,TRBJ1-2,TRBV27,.,CASSPGTGGLNGYTF,TGTGCCAGCAGTCCCGGGACAGGGGGGTTAAACGGCTACACCTTC
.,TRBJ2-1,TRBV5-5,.,CASSSINTNEQFF,TGTGCCAGCAGCTCAATCAACACCAATGAGCAGTTCTTC
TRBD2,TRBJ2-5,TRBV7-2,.,CASSLARQAGETQYF,TGTGCCAGCAGCTTAGCGCGCCAAGCGGGGGAGACCCAGTACTTC
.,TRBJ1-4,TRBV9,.,CARTGGGARIYEKLFF,TGTGCCCGTACAGGAGGGGGGGCGCGAATCTATGAAAAACTGTTTTTT
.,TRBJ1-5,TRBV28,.,CASRDGGNQPQHF,TGTGCCAGCAGGGATGGAGGCAATCAGCCCCAGCATTTT
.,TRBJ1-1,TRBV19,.,CASSIGAGISEAFF,TGTGCCAGTAGTATAGGGGCAGGGATCTCTGAAGCTTTCTTT
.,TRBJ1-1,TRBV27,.,CASRAAGNTEAFF,TGTGCCAGCCGGGCTGCGGGGAACACTGAAGCTTTCTTT
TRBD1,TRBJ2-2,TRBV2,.,CASSVLQGFTGELFF,TGTGCCAGCAGTGTGTTACAGGGGTTCACCGGGGAGCTGTTTTTT
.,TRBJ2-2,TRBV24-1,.,CATSEQIPPGELFF,TGTGCCACCAGTGAACAGATCCCCCCCGGGGAGCTGTTTTTT
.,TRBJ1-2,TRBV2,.,CASSEGQGGRGYTF,TGTGCCAGCAGTGAAGGTCAGGGCGGACGTGGCTACACCTTC
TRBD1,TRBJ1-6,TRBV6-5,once,CASTYSGGFGSPLHF,TGTGCCAGCACCTACTCAGGGGGCTTTGGATCACCCCTCCACTTT
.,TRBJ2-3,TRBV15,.,CATSEDGGTDTQYF,TGTGCCACCAGCGAGGACGGGGGCACAGATACGCAGTATTTT
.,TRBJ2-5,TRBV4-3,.,CASSQDYGGETQYF,TGCGCCAGCAGCCAAGATTACGGCGGGGAGACCCAGTACTTC
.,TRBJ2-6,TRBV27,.,CASSPGAGANVLTF,TGTGCCAGCAGTCCCGGAGCTGGGGCCAACGTCCTGACTTTC
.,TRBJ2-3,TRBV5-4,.,CASSLGGYTDTQYF,TGTGCCAGCAGCTTAGGAGGGTACACAGATACGCAGTATTTT
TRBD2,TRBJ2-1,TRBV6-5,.,CASSYSRGRARDEQFF,TGTGCCAGCAGTTACTCGCGCGGGAGGGCCAGGGATGAGCAGTTCTTC
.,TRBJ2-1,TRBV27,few,CASSFYGGSSYNEQFF,TGTGCCAGCAGTTTCTACGGGGGAAGCTCCTACAATGAGCAGTTCTTC
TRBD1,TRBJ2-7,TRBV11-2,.,CASSLGQTYEQYF,TGTGCCAGCAGCCTGGGACAGACCTACGAGCAGTACTTC
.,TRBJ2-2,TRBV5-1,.,CASHDPRAANTGELFF,TGCGCCAGCCACGATCCGCGAGCCGCGAACACCGGGGAGCTGTTTTTT
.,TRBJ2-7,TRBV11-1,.,CASSLETDSSYEQYF,TGTGCCAGCAGCTTAGAGACTGACAGCTCCTACGAGCAGTACTTC
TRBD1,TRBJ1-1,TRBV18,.,CASSLQGAEAFF,TGTGCCAGCTCACTGCAGGGGGCTGAAGCTTTCTTT
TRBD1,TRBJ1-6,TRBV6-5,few,CASSSTGVYSPLHF,TGTGCCAGCAGCTCAACAGGGGTGTACTCACCCCTCCACTTT
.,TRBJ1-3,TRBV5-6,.,CASSQGRLSGNTIYF,TGTGCCAGCAGCCAAGGCAGACTCTCTGGAAACACCATATATTTT
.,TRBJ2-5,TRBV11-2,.,CASSFPGGRWETQYF,TGTGCCAGCAGCTTCCCCGGAGGCAGATGGGAGACCCAGTACTTC
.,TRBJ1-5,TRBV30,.,CAWSVQENQPQHF,TGTGCCTGGAGTGTACAGGAAAACCAGCCCCAGCATTTT
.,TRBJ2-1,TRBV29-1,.,CSVLGPNRVHNEQFF,TGCAGCGTCCTGGGCCCAAACAGGGTACACAATGAGCAGTTCTTC
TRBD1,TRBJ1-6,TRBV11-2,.,CASRPTGINSPLHF,TGTGCCAGCAGGCCGACAGGGATCAATTCACCCCTCCACTTT
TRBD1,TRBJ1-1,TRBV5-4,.,CASSSGQVRTEAFF,TGTGCCAGCAGCAGCGGACAGGTTCGGACTGAAGCTTTCTTT
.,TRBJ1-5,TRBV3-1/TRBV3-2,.,CASSARGSNQPQHF,TGTGCCAGCAGCGCGCGAGGATCAAATCAGCCCCAGCATTTT
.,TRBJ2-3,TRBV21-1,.,CASSKVVESSTDTQYF,TGTGCCAGCAGCAAAGTTGTAGAGTCTAGCACAGATACGCAGTATTTT
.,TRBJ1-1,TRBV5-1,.,CASSLVGGLNTEAFF,TGCGCCAGCAGCTTGGTGGGAGGGTTGAACACTGAAGCTTTCTTT